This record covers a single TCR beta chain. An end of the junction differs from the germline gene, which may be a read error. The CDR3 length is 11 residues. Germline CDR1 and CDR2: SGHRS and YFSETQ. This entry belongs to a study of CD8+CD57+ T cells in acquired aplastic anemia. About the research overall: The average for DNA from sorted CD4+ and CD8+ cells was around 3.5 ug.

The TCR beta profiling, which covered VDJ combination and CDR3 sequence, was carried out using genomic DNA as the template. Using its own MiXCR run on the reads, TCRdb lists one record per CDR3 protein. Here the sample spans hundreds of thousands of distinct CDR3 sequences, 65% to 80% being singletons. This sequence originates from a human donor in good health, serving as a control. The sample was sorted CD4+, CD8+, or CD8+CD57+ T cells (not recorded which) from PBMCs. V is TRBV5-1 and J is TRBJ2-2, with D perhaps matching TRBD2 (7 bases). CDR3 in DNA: TGCGCCAGCGGGCGGACCGGGGGGCTGTATTTT. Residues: CASGRTGGLYF.